One and the same sample provided the 22 T cell receptor beta chains below, sequenced in a study of blood T cell repertoires in COVID-19. Clones were read by immunoSEQ multiplex PCR, and TCRdb kept only the in-frame ones, dropping some. The sample has 150,000 or so clones, about 80% seen once. Sequenced input: PBMCs or T cells enriched from blood (not recorded which). The receptors derive from a woman between 50 and 59 years old who had recovered from COVID-19.

The sample holds a few counts of this clone. The rearrangement joins TRBV6-5 to TRBJ2-1; 9 nucleotides match TRBD2. Germline V lookup: CDR1 MNHEY, CDR2 SVGAGI. This CDR3 region has 11 residues. V shed 6 bases, J shed 14 bases, and the junction held 5 bases outside the gene matches. CDR3 sequence (DNA): TGTGCCAGCAGCCCCGGGACTAGCAAGTTCTTC. Its translation: CASSPGTSKFF.

This clone was detected only a few times. V usage is TRBV5-5 and J usage is TRBJ1-1, with D possibly being TRBD1 (6 bases). The CDR3 sequence is 15 residues long. CDR1 and CDR2 from the germline V gene are SGHKS and YYEKEE (reference sequence). Between the trimmed V and J ends, which lost 2 bases and 1 base, there was a span of 12 bases. CDR3 loop: CASSFNTGRNTEAFF. The DNA for the CDR3 is TGTGCCAGCAGCTTTAATACAGGGAGGAACACTGAAGCTTTCTTT.

This clone was found a few times. V usage is TRBV13 and J usage is TRBJ1-1; 7 positions agree with TRBD1. The CDR3 runs to 14 residues. Germline V gene lookup returns CDR1 PRHDT and CDR2 FYEKMQ (reference sequence). The J segment lost 7 bases and the V segment lost 0 bases, leaving 5 bases of the junction unmatched. CDR3 sequence reads: CASSLGQGSGEAFF. As DNA, the CDR3 is TGTGCCAGCAGCTTAGGACAGGGGTCCGGTGAAGCTTTCTTT.

The rearrangement uses TRBV5-1 and TRBJ2-3, with 7 nucleotides matching TRBD2. The CDR3 is 16 residues long. V lost 4 bases and J lost 0; bases outside the gene matches: 8. The germline CDR1 and CDR2 sequences are SGHRS and YFSETQ. CDR3 protein: CASSEAGGDSTDTQYF. Written as DNA, the CDR3 is TGCGCCAGCAGCGAAGCTGGGGGGGATAGCACAGATACGCAGTATTTT.

This clone turned up a few times. The V call is TRBV4-1, the J call TRBJ2-3; D is uncertain. The CDR3 has 17 residues. With 0 bases removed from V and 2 bases from J, the gap between germline ends came to 15 bases. CDR1 and CDR2 from the germline V gene are MGHRA and YSYEKL. CDR3 in DNA: TGCGCCAGCAGCCAAGAGCTCGGATCGAGCGACACAGATACGCAGTATTTT. Protein: CASSQELGSSDTDTQYF.

This chain's CDR3 is CANSGTGGTGELFF. The CDR3, as DNA: TGTGCCAACTCCGGGACAGGGGGCACCGGGGAGCTGTTTTTT. V usage is TRBV2 and J usage is TRBJ2-2; TRBD1 matches at 11 bases. Germline CDR1 reads SNHLY; CDR2 reads FYNNEI. CDR3 length equals 14 residues. Unmatched junction bases numbered 5, after V lost 10 bases and J lost 4 bases.

The chain uses TRBV30 and TRBJ2-2; 7 nucleotides match TRBD2. The CDR3 is 14 residues long. The V gene end was trimmed by 5 bases and the J gene end by 3 bases; junction bases not matched to a gene: 6. CDR1 is GTSNPN and CDR2 is SVGIG in the germline V gene (reference sequence). The CDR3 loop reads CAWFSGRHTGELFF. The CDR3 DNA reads TGTGCCTGGTTTAGCGGGCGCCACACCGGGGAGCTGTTTTTT.

The chain recombines TRBV30 with TRBJ1-2, with 7 bases matching TRBD1. The CDR3 totals 13 residues. CDR1 and CDR2 from the germline V gene are GTSNPN and SVGIG (reference sequence). The ends lost 3 bases at V and 4 bases at J; junction bases unmatched: 5. The CDR3 coding sequence is TGTGCCTGGAGCACAGGGGACGCCTATGGCTACACCTTC. It encodes CAWSTGDAYGYTF.

The CDR3 spells CASRRQGTNEKLFF. The CDR3 bases are TGTGCCAGCCGGAGACAGGGAACTAATGAAAAACTGTTTTTT. This chain uses TRBV7-9 with TRBJ1-4, with 7 bases lining up with TRBD1. CDR1 and CDR2 (germline): SEHNR, FQNEAQ (reference sequence). This CDR3 contains 14 residues. J lost 1 base, V lost 8 bases, and 4 bases had no gene match.

The chain couples TRBV2 to TRBJ2-7, with 10 bases matching TRBD2. Germline V CDR1 and CDR2: SNHLY, FYNNEI. The J segment lost 3 bases and the V segment lost 6 bases, leaving 8 bases of the junction unmatched. The CDR3 runs to 15 residues. The DNA of the CDR3 is TGTGCCAGCAGCAGAACCGGGACTAGCGTCTACGAGCAGTACTTC. This translates into CASSRTGTSVYEQYF. The full variable domain, completed using reference TRBV2 and TRBJ2-7, is EPEVTQTPSHQVTQMGQEVILRCVPISNHLYFYWYRQILGQKVEFLVSFYNNEISEKSEIFDDQFSVERPDGSNFTLKIRSTKLEDSAMYFCASSRTGTSVYEQYFGPGTRLTVT.

V usage is TRBV19 and J usage is TRBJ1-3; D is uncertain. CDR1 LNHDA and CDR2 SQIVND come from the germline V gene (reference sequence). The CDR3 extends over 14 amino acids. Between the trimmed V and J ends, which lost 3 bases and 4 bases, there was a span of 10 bases. The CDR3 nucleotides read TGTGCCAGTAGTATTACGGGGTTCGGAAACACCATATATTTT. This codes for CASSITGFGNTIYF.

This clone has a single count. This sequence joins TRBV2 and TRBJ1-6; D is unclear. CDR1 is SNHLY and CDR2 is FYNNEI in the germline V gene. V lost 4 bases and J lost 0, with 7 bases in between. This CDR3 comprises 15 residues. CDR3 sequence: CASSGSSSYNSPLHF. CDR3 DNA sequence: TGTGCCAGCAGTGGATCGAGCTCCTATAATTCACCCCTCCACTTT.

The chain has TRBV5-8 and TRBJ2-3; 8 positions agree with TRBD2. V shed 4 bases, J shed 8 bases, and the junction held 12 bases outside the gene matches. CDR1 is SGHTS and CDR2 is YDEGEE in the germline V gene. This CDR3 comprises 15 residues. Here the CDR3 DNA reads TGTGCCAGCAGCCAGGGACTAGTGGGGAGTGGTACGCAGTATTTT. Its protein is CASSQGLVGSGTQYF.

The genes are TRBV20-1 and TRBJ2-7; D may be TRBD2 (5 bases). The CDR3 is 13 amino acids. V gave up 3 bases and J gave up 12 bases, with 21 bases separating them. The V gene's germline CDR1 is DFQATT and CDR2 SNEGSKA (reference sequence). CDR3 sequence (DNA): TGCAGTGCTAGTGACGGCGGGCCCGCGATGTTGTACTTC. It encodes CSASDGGPAMLYF.

The chain recombines TRBV5-1 with TRBJ1-1, with 8 bases that match TRBD1. V lost 2 bases to trimming and J lost 5 bases; unmatched junction nucleotides: 5. Germline V gene sequence: CDR1 SGHRS, CDR2 YFSETQ. The CDR3 is 14 residues long. DNA of the CDR3: TGCGCCAGCAGCTTAACAGGGGGAGATACTGAAGCTTTCTTT. Encoded protein: CASSLTGGDTEAFF.

V gene TRBV3-1 (or the pseudogene TRBV3-2) combines with J gene TRBJ2-3; 10 nucleotides agree with TRBD2. CDR1 LGHDT and CDR2 YNNKEL come from the germline V gene (reference sequence). The CDR3 extends over 16 amino acids. V lost 1 base, J lost 2 bases, and 3 bases stayed unmatched. This CDR3 is CASSQGTSGPTDTQYF. In nucleotides, the CDR3 is TGTGCCAGCAGCCAAGGGACTAGCGGCCCCACAGATACGCAGTATTTT.

V usage is TRBV29-1 and J usage is TRBJ1-1, with D possibly TRBD1 on 6 matching bases. CDR1 SQVTM and CDR2 ANQGSEA come from the germline V gene. The CDR3 has 11 residues. V was shortened by 5 bases and J by 7 bases, with 11 bases between the two germline ends. The CDR3 loop is CSVPTGNEAFF. The CDR3, as DNA: TGCAGCGTTCCCACAGGGAATGAAGCTTTCTTT.

This clone came up once. This rearrangement joins TRBV20-1 to TRBJ2-3; TRBD1 is a possible D gene (6 bases). Per germline, CDR1 DFQATT and CDR2 SNEGSKA (reference sequence). Deletions cut 3 bases from V and 0 bases from J, with 10 bases between. This CDR3 has 14 amino acids. This CDR3 reads CSASAGVSTDTQYF. Written as DNA, the CDR3 is TGCAGTGCTAGTGCAGGGGTTAGCACAGATACGCAGTATTTT.

This clone was counted a single time. This chain joins TRBV9 and TRBJ2-7, with 9 bases matching TRBD1. Losses at the gene ends were 0 bases for V and 2 bases for J; bases not matched to a gene: 3. The CDR3 length is 15 residues. The germline CDR1 and CDR2 sequences are SGDLS and YYNGEE. CDR3 coding DNA: TGTGCCAGCAGCGTAGCGGGGACAGGGACCTACGAGCAGTACTTC. This gives the protein CASSVAGTGTYEQYF.

Ten or more counts support this clone. The chain is built from TRBV9 and TRBJ2-7; TRBD1 might be the D (5 bases). V lost 0 bases and J lost 2, with 12 bases in between. Per germline, CDR1 SGDLS and CDR2 YYNGEE. The CDR3 consists of 15 residues. The CDR3 coding sequence is TGTGCCAGCAGCGTAGTCGACAGCCCGACCTACGAGCAGTACTTC. It codes for CASSVVDSPTYEQYF.

CDR3 sequence reads: CASSLGTGGAGQPQHF. In DNA, the CDR3 is TGCGCCAGCAGCCTCGGGACAGGGGGCGCAGGACAGCCCCAGCATTTT. The V and J genes are TRBV5-1 and TRBJ1-5; TRBD1 matches 12 bases. V dropped 4 bases and J dropped 7; count of bases not matched to a gene: 9. The CDR3 totals 16 residues. Germline V lookup: CDR1 SGHRS, CDR2 YFSETQ. Full variable domain (rest looked up from reference TRBV5-1 and TRBJ1-5): KAGVTQTPRYLIKTRGQQVTLSCSPISGHRSVSWYQQTPGQGLQFLFEYFSETQRNKGNFPGRFSGRQFSNSRSEMNVSTLELGDSALYLCASSLGTGGAGQPQHFGDGTRLSIL.

The genes are TRBV5-1 and TRBJ2-3, with 9 bases lining up with TRBD2. CDR1 is SGHRS and CDR2 is YFSETQ in the germline V gene. The CDR3 is 15 amino acids. V was clipped by 4 bases and J by 2 bases; unmatched bases: 5. The CDR3: CASSGSGGDTDTQYF. In DNA, the CDR3 is TGCGCCAGCAGCGGTAGCGGGGGCGACACAGATACGCAGTATTTT.